The next 9 T cell receptor beta chains were all read from a single sample in a study of OX40 agonist ivuxolimab in advanced cancers. Data came from immunoSEQ multiplex PCR; TCRdb stores just in-frame clones and leaves some out. The repertoire includes under 80,000 clones, 86% of them detected once, and roughly 8% sits in the top ten. Sequences were derived from CD4+ or CD8+ T cells sorted from blood, sampled in a trial of the OX40 agonist ivuxolimab. The source of these receptors is an adult with an advanced solid tumor such as melanoma, head and neck, liver or kidney cancer.

This clone was detected a few times. This rearrangement joins TRBV19 to TRBJ1-2; D gene uncertain. The CDR3 contains 12 residues. The germline gives CDR1 LNHDA, CDR2 SQIVND (reference sequence). V dropped 7 bases and J dropped 9 bases, with 15 bases sitting between them. The CDR3: CASTGRAPSYTF. The CDR3 coding sequence is TGTGCCAGTACTGGGCGAGCCCCAAGCTACACCTTC.

This clone came up once. The J gene is TRBJ1-5, the V gene TRBV28; D call uncertain. The CDR3 covers 14 residues. Germline CDR1 reads MDHEN; CDR2 reads SYDVKM. V shed 2 bases and J shed 3 bases, with 8 bases lying between them. The CDR3 DNA reads TGTGCCAGCAGTTTAGCACGAGACAATCAGCCCCAGCATTTT. Translation gives CASSLARDNQPQHF. The full variable domain, completed using reference TRBV28 and TRBJ1-5, is DVKVTQSSRYLVKRTGEKVFLECVQDMDHENMFWYRQDPGLGLRLIYFSYDVKMKEKGDIPEGYSVSREKKERFSLILESASTNQTSMYLCASSLARDNQPQHFGDGTRLSIL.

CDR3 in DNA: TGTGCCAGCAGTCGATATGGGACAGGGGGTGGCTACGAGCAGTACTTC. The encoded protein is CASSRYGTGGGYEQYF. The chain uses TRBV27 and TRBJ2-7; 11 bases fit TRBD1. This CDR3 has 16 residues. In germline, CDR1 is MNHEY, CDR2 SMNVEV (reference sequence). V shed 5 bases, J shed 3 bases, and the junction held 9 bases outside the gene matches.

The CDR3 sequence is CASSSAWNSYNEQFF. The CDR3 DNA sequence: TGTGCCAGCAGCTCAGCTTGGAACTCCTACAATGAGCAGTTCTTC. This rearrangement joins TRBV7-9 to TRBJ2-1; no clear D gene. Germline values: CDR1 SEHNR, CDR2 FQNEAQ (reference sequence). The length of the CDR3 is 15 residues. V was cut by 4 bases and J by 0 bases, with 10 bases left in between.

This clone came up a few times. J is TRBJ1-1 and V is TRBV5-1; a possible D gene is TRBD1 (5 bases). Trimming took 2 bases from V and 6 from J, leaving 11 bases between them. Germline V gives CDR1 SGHRS, CDR2 YFSETQ. CDR3 length: 13 residues. The CDR3 coding sequence is TGCGCCAGCAGCTTTGCCAGGGTCGCTGAAGCTTTCTTT. The encoded protein is CASSFARVAEAFF.

This clone was picked up a small number of times. The chain recombines TRBV2 with TRBJ2-7; D not resolved. The V end lost 7 bases, the J end lost 5 bases, and 9 bases lay between the germline ends. The CDR3 spans 11 residues. Germline-derived CDR1 and CDR2 are SNHLY and FYNNEI. The CDR3 reads CASKLSHEQYF. CDR3 DNA: TGTGCCAGCAAGCTAAGCCACGAGCAGTACTTC.

The CDR3 DNA is TGTGCCAGCAGCGTAGGTCCGGCGGGGGCAACTGGAAACACCATATATTTT. Translating gives CASSVGPAGATGNTIYF. The J gene is TRBJ1-3, the V gene TRBV9; tentatively, D is TRBD1 (6 bases). The CDR3 covers 17 residues. Looked up from germline, CDR1 is SGDLS and CDR2 is YYNGEE. V shed 0 bases and J shed 2 bases, with 15 bases lying between them.

The chain carries TRBV15 and TRBJ2-3, with 9 bases identical to TRBD1. CDR1 and CDR2 (germline): LNHNV, YYDKDF (reference sequence). Trimming cost V 0 bases and J 4 bases; bases outside gene matches: 5. The CDR3 totals 16 residues. The CDR3 is CATSRDQGTGSDTQYF. CDR3 nucleotide sequence: TGTGCCACCAGCAGAGATCAGGGGACAGGGTCAGATACGCAGTATTTT.

The J gene is TRBJ1-1, the V gene TRBV19, with 8 bases identical to TRBD1. The CDR3 contains 16 residues. The ends lost 5 bases at V and 4 bases at J; junction bases unmatched: 12. The V gene's germline CDR1 is LNHDA and CDR2 SQIVND (reference sequence). The CDR3 sequence is CASSAWTGKIGTEAFF. CDR3 nucleotides: TGTGCCAGTAGTGCCTGGACAGGGAAGATCGGCACTGAAGCTTTCTTT.